These T cell receptor beta chains were read from a single sample in a study of radiation and T cells in renal cell carcinoma. The assay was immunoSEQ multiplex PCR, and TCRdb's table has in-frame clones only and misses some. Seen here are 50,000 to 70,000 clones, roughly 80% observed once, and the top ten hold more than 6.5%. The sequenced sample was blood, obtained from a patient whose treatment included radiotherapy and nephrectomy. The receptors derive from a man between 60 and 70 years old with renal cell carcinoma. Both conserved end residues are part of each CDR3. A D gene is named only where the DNA matches it firmly. A row's size may be missing; if present it is once, few, many or a size class.

J,D,V,size,CDR3,DNA
TRBJ1-4,NA,TRBV7-6,NA,CASSLGLTNEKLFF,TGTGCCAGCAGCTTAGGGCTAACTAATGAAAAACTGTTTTTT
TRBJ2-7,NA,TRBV7-2,NA,CASSLEMWNYEQYF,TGTGCCAGCAGCTTAGAAATGTGGAACTACGAGCAGTACTTC
TRBJ2-4,NA,TRBV6-5,once,CASSYSGREAKNIQYF,TGTGCCAGCAGTTACTCGGGCAGGGAGGCCAAAAACATTCAGTACTTC
TRBJ1-5,TRBD1,TRBV6-4,NA,CASTPVTGQQPQHF,TGTGCCTCCACCCCAGTGACAGGGCAACAGCCCCAGCATTTT
TRBJ2-3,NA,TRBV7-2,few,CASSPSFTGLQQYYF,TGTGCCAGCAGCCCCTCCTTCACAGGGCTTCAGCAGTATTATTTT
TRBJ2-1,NA,TRBV7-9,NA,CASSWGVNEQFF,TGTGCCAGCAGTTGGGGGGTCAATGAGCAGTTCTTC
TRBJ2-2,TRBD2,TRBV5-1,NA,CASSLVGTSGRFNGELFF,TGCGCCAGCAGCTTGGTTGGGACTAGCGGGAGATTTAACGGGGAGCTGTTTTTT
TRBJ1-1,NA,TRBV12-5,NA,CASGLPQQTEAFF,TGTGCTAGTGGTTTGCCCCAGCAGACTGAAGCTTTCTTT
TRBJ1-4,NA,TRBV7-9,few,CASSLRGEANEKLFF,TGTGCCAGCAGCTTAAGGGGCGAGGCTAATGAAAAACTGTTTTTT
TRBJ1-1,NA,TRBV30,few,CAWSLEGAWTEAFF,TGTGCCTGGAGCCTCGAGGGCGCGTGGACTGAAGCTTTCTTT
TRBJ2-3,NA,TRBV5-8,NA,CASSRRTPSTDTQYF,TGTGCCAGCAGCCGGCGGACACCTAGCACAGATACGCAGTATTTT
TRBJ2-2,NA,TRBV6-5,NA,CASSRYTANTGELFF,TGTGCCAGCAGTCGCTATACTGCGAACACCGGGGAGCTGTTTTTT
TRBJ2-3,NA,TRBV5-1,NA,CANSLTGPTDTQYF,TGCGCCAACTCTTTGACAGGACCCACAGATACGCAGTATTTT
TRBJ2-1,NA,TRBV6-1,NA,CASSESSGDFYNEQFF,TGTGCCAGCAGTGAAAGTAGCGGAGATTTTTACAATGAGCAGTTCTTC
TRBJ2-1,NA,TRBV6-6,NA,CASAGVSNEQFF,TGTGCCAGCGCCGGGGTCAGCAATGAGCAGTTCTTC
TRBJ1-4,NA,TRBV27,NA,CASSPLTSGIYNEKLFF,TGTGCCAGCAGTCCACTAACCTCCGGGATATATAATGAAAAACTGTTTTTT
TRBJ2-1,NA,TRBV7-2,NA,CASRSGDEQFF,TGTGCCAGCAGGTCGGGTGATGAGCAGTTCTTC
TRBJ2-3,TRBD2,TRBV5-1,NA,CASSLGGLAGRSDTQYF,TGCGCCAGCAGCTTGGGCGGACTAGCGGGAAGGTCAGATACGCAGTATTTT
TRBJ2-5,TRBD1,TRBV10-3,NA,CAISESFVRTGGAETQYF,TGTGCCATCAGTGAGTCTTTTGTACGGACAGGGGGCGCAGAGACCCAGTACTTC
TRBJ2-5,NA,TRBV30,NA,CAWSVQGIQETQYF,TGTGCCTGGAGTGTACAGGGAATCCAAGAGACCCAGTACTTC
TRBJ1-1,NA,TRBV7-2,NA,CASSLSLQTNTEAFF,TGTGCCAGCAGCTTATCTCTGCAGACCAACACTGAAGCTTTCTTT
TRBJ2-7,NA,TRBV7-2,NA,CASSLDMLEQYF,TGTGCCAGCAGCTTGGACATGCTCGAGCAGTACTTC
TRBJ1-1,TRBD1,TRBV9,few,CASSSDRVNTEAFF,TGTGCCAGCAGCAGTGACAGGGTGAACACTGAAGCTTTCTTT
TRBJ2-2,TRBD1,TRBV4-1,NA,CASSSLLGQGDTGELFF,TGCGCCAGCAGCTCCCTCTTGGGCCAGGGGGACACCGGGGAGCTGTTTTTT
TRBJ1-5,NA,TRBV7-9,NA,CASSPPGSLQPQHF,TGTGCCAGCAGCCCCCCGGGGAGCCTACAGCCCCAGCATTTT
TRBJ1-5,TRBD1,TRBV7-2,NA,CASSSDRGRENSNQPQHF,TGTGCCAGCAGCTCAGACAGGGGGCGAGAGAATAGCAATCAGCCCCAGCATTTT
TRBJ1-5,NA,TRBV2,NA,CASSDFGGAHQPQHF,TGTGCCAGCAGTGATTTCGGGGGGGCGCATCAGCCCCAGCATTTT
TRBJ2-2,TRBD1,TRBV25-1,NA,CASSGRDRGTGELFF,TGTGCCAGCAGTGGACGGGACAGGGGGACCGGGGAGCTGTTTTTT
TRBJ1-2,NA,TRBV10-3,NA,CAISEMTGYYGYTF,TGTGCCATCAGTGAGATGACAGGTTACTATGGCTACACCTTC
TRBJ2-1,TRBD2,TRBV12-5,once,CASGFLAGGPYNEQFF,TGTGCTAGTGGTTTCTTAGCGGGGGGGCCCTACAATGAGCAGTTCTTC
TRBJ1-1,TRBD1,TRBV28,NA,CASSPPRRTGANTEAFF,TGTGCCAGCAGTCCCCCCCGCCGGACAGGGGCGAACACTGAAGCTTTCTTT
TRBJ2-3,TRBD1,TRBV11-3,few,CASSLPRGRGQSDTQYF,TGTGCCAGCAGCTTACCCCGGGGCAGGGGGCAATCAGATACGCAGTATTTT
TRBJ2-3,TRBD1,TRBV5-1,NA,CASSLAGGDLGTQYF,TGCGCCAGCAGCTTGGCAGGGGGCGACTTAGGTACGCAGTATTTT
TRBJ1-1,TRBD1,TRBV5-1,NA,CASSSQGIMNTEAFF,TGCGCCAGCAGCTCACAGGGGATAATGAACACTGAAGCTTTCTTT
TRBJ2-1,TRBD2,TRBV30,NA,CAWSATSGNYNEQFF,TGTGCCTGGAGTGCGACTAGCGGAAACTACAATGAGCAGTTCTTC
TRBJ1-6,NA,TRBV7-7,NA,CASSAGQLDSPLHF,TGTGCCAGCAGCGCTGGACAGCTAGATTCACCCCTCCACTTT
TRBJ2-7,TRBD1,TRBV5-1,NA,CASSYRDRDEQYF,TGCGCCAGCAGCTACCGGGACAGGGACGAGCAGTACTTC
TRBJ2-2,TRBD2,TRBV5-1,NA,CASNSGSFTGELFF,TGCGCCAGCAATAGCGGGAGTTTCACCGGGGAGCTGTTTTTT
TRBJ2-1,TRBD2,TRBV27,NA,CASSGAGGGHNEQFF,TGTGCCAGCAGTGGGGCGGGGGGTGGCCACAATGAGCAGTTCTTC
TRBJ2-1,TRBD2,TRBV10-1,once,CASSPGGVNEQFF,TGCGCCAGCAGCCCGGGGGGGGTCAATGAGCAGTTCTTC
TRBJ2-1,TRBD2,TRBV2,NA,CASRGTSVTDNEQFF,TGTGCCAGCAGGGGGACTAGCGTAACGGACAATGAGCAGTTCTTC
TRBJ2-4,NA,TRBV4-3,NA,CASSQVQNMDIQYF,TGCGCCAGCAGCCAAGTGCAGAATATGGACATTCAGTACTTC
TRBJ1-5,NA,TRBV7-2,NA,CASSLVAGTNQPQHF,TGTGCCAGCAGCTTAGTGGCAGGAACTAATCAGCCCCAGCATTTT
TRBJ2-3,TRBD2,TRBV19,NA,CASSSSGQFTDTQYF,TGTGCCAGTAGTTCTAGCGGGCAATTCACAGATACGCAGTATTTT
TRBJ2-1,NA,TRBV10-1,medium-sized,CASSVLPERDNSYNEQFF,TGCGCCAGCAGTGTATTACCGGAGAGGGACAACTCCTACAATGAGCAGTTCTTC
TRBJ1-2,NA,TRBV27,NA,CASTPAAGGEGGYTF,TGTGCCAGCACCCCAGCCGCCGGGGGGGAAGGGGGCTACACCTTC
TRBJ1-2,NA,TRBV15,NA,CATSRGPLNYGYTF,TGTGCCACCAGCAGGGGCCCTTTAAACTATGGCTACACCTTC
TRBJ2-1,NA,TRBV20-1,NA,CSARVLYEQFF,TGCAGTGCTAGAGTACTGTATGAGCAGTTCTTC
TRBJ1-1,NA,TRBV15,NA,CATSRDFGAGGAFF,TGTGCCACCAGCAGAGATTTCGGGGCAGGTGGTGCTTTCTTT
TRBJ1-3,NA,TRBV7-2,NA,CASSLESASSGNTIYF,TGTGCCAGCAGCTTAGAATCGGCGAGCTCTGGAAACACCATATATTTT
TRBJ1-5,NA,TRBV6-5,NA,CASSSTGSLNQPQHF,TGTGCCAGCAGCTCGACAGGTTCTCTAAATCAGCCCCAGCATTTT
TRBJ1-1,TRBD1,TRBV5-1,NA,CASSQAGTVNTEAFF,TGCGCCAGCAGCCAGGCCGGGACAGTAAACACTGAAGCTTTCTTT
TRBJ2-6,NA,TRBV7-9,NA,CASSIQVPGANVLTF,TGTGCCAGCAGCATCCAGGTCCCTGGGGCCAACGTCCTGACTTTC
TRBJ2-6,TRBD2,TRBV30,NA,CAFKRGEGANVLTF,TGTGCCTTTAAACGGGGGGAAGGGGCCAACGTCCTGACTTTC
TRBJ2-1,NA,TRBV9,NA,CASSATDGVGNEQFF,TGTGCCAGCAGCGCTACTGATGGGGTGGGCAATGAGCAGTTCTTC
TRBJ2-2,NA,TRBV5-1,NA,CASSFSAGSTGELFF,TGCGCCAGCAGCTTTTCGGCAGGGAGCACCGGGGAGCTGTTTTTT
TRBJ2-5,NA,TRBV19,once,CATYDSLQETQYF,TGTGCCACCTACGACAGTTTACAAGAGACCCAGTACTTC